This T cell receptor beta chain was identified in a study of cytomegalovirus exposure and HLA in healthy donors. Study-level information: Early released data comprised tens of millions of unique TCRs from HLA-typed donors.

PCR employed 60 Vbeta and 13 Jbeta primers. Some clones are missing from TCRdb's copy, which holds only in-frame ones; the method was immunoSEQ multiplex PCR. Of some 180,000 clones in the sample, around 86% are singletons; the top ten hold about 2.5%. The trim removed 5 bases at V and 6 bases at J, leaving 5 bases unmatched. This CDR3 contains 13 residues. Germline V gene data show CDR1 as MNHEY and CDR2 as SVGAGI. The sequence was collected from a male donor in good health and CMV-seronegative. Material: PBMCs. The chain combines TRBV6-5 with TRBJ1-2; TRBD1 matches at 8 bases. The CDR3 sequence is CASSLGQGDGYTF. Written as DNA, the CDR3 is TGTGCCAGCAGTCTCGGACAGGGTGATGGCTACACCTTC.